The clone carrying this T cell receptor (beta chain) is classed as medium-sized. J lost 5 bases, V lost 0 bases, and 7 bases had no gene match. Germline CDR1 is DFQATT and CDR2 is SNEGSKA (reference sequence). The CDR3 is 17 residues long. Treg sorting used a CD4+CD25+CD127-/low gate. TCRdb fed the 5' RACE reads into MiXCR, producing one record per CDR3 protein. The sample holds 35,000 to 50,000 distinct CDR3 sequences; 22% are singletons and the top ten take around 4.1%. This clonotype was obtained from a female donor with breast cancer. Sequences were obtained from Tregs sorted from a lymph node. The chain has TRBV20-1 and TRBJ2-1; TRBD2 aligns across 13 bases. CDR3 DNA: TGCAGTGCTAGAGATCGGATGGGACTAGCGGGGCACAATGAGCAGTTCTTC. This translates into CSARDRMGLAGHNEQFF.